The T cell receptor (beta chain) described here comes from a study of human T cells and chemical hapten exposure. Study-wide context: 2% DPC was applied to about 2 cm by about 2 cm of upper inner arm skin for sensitization. Findings and caveats of the study: Relative to controls, expanded TCRs formed significantly more large CDR3 similarity clusters.

V lost 6 bases and J lost 5, with 16 bases in between. CDR3 length: 14 residues. Unique molecular identifiers were attached to individual cDNA molecules within the library. TCRdb reprocessed the RACE reads via MiXCR and lists one record per CDR3 protein. Among 330,000 or so distinct CDR3 sequences, roughly 6.3% were seen once, and the ten largest hold around 5.8%. This clonotype was observed a few times. Antigen unknown. This sample's time point: patch test 2, 6 weeks after DPC sensitization. Treatment meaning: therapeutic diphenylcyclopropenone sensitization with weekly scalp DPC. In every case, blood was obtained before the patch test was applied.

V and J are TRBV12-3 or TRBV12-4 and TRBJ1-2; tentative D call: TRBD1 (6 bases). The source material was whole blood, sampled in connection with sensitization to the hapten diphenylcyclopropenone (DPC). The sequence was obtained from a woman younger than 35 with alopecia areata. Some clones in this sample may be carry-over from other donors' samples. The CDR3 region has the DNA TGTGCCAGCAGCGGGCTAGGGGGAGCTTATGGCTACACCTTC. It yields the protein CASSGLGGAYGYTF.